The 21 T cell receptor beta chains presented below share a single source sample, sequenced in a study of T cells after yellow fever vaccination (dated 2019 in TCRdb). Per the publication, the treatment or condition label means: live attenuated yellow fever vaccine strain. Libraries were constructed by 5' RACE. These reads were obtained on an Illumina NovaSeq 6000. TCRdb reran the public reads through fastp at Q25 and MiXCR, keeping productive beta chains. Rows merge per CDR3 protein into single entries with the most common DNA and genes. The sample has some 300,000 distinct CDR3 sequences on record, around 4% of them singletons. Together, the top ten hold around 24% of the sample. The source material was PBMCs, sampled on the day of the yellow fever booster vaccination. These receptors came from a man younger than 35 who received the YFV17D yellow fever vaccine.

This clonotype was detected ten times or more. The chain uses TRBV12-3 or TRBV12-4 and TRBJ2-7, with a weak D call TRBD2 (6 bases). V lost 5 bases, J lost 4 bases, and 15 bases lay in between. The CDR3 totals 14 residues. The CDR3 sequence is CASSPRAGGYEQYF. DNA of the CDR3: TGTGCCAGCAGTCCCCGGGCAGGAGGGTACGAGCAGTACTTC.

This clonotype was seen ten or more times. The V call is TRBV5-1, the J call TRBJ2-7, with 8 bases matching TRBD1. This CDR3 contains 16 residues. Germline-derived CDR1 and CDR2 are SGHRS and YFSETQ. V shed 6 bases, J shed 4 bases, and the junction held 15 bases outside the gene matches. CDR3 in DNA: TGCGCCAGCACCGATCGAACCCCGACAGGGGTATACGAGCAGTACGTC. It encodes CASTDRTPTGVYEQYV.

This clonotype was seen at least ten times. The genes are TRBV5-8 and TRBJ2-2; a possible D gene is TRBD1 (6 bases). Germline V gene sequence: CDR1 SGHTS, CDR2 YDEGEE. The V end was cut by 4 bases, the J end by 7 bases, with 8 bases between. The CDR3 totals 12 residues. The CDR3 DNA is TGTGCCAGCAGCGCAGGGGTCGGGGAGCTGTTTTTT. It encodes CASSAGVGELFF.

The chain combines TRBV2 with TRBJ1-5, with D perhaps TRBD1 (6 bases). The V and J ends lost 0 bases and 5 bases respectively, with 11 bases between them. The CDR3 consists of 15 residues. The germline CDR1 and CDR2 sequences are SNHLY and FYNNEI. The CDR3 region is CASSEALAGDQPQHF. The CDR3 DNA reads TGTGCCAGCAGTGAAGCGCTGGCAGGGGATCAGCCCCAGCATTTT.

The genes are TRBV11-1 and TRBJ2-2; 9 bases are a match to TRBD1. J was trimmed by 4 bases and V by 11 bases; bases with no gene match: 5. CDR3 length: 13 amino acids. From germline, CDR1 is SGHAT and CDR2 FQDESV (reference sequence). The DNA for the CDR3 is TGTGCCTGGGGGACAGGGCTCACCGGGGAGCTGTTTTTT. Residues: CAWGTGLTGELFF.

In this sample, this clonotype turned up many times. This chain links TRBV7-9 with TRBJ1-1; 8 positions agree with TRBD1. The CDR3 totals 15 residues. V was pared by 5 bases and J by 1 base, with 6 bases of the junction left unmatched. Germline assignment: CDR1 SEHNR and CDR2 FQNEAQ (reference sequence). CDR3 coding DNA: TGTGCCAGCAGCCGCTCCGGGACAGGGAACACTGAAGCTTTCTTT. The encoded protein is CASSRSGTGNTEAFF. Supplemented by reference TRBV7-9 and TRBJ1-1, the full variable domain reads DTGVSQNPRHKITKRGQNVTFRCDPISEHNRLYWYRQTLGQGPEFLTYFQNEAQLEKSRLLSDRFSAERPKGSFSTLEIQRTEQGDSAMYLCASSRSGTGNTEAFFGQGTRLTVV.

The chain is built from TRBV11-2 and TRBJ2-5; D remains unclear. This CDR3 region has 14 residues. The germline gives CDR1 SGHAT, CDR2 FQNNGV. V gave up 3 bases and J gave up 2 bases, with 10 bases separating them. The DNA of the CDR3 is TGTGCCAGCAGCTTCTCTCCCGGGCAAGAGACCCAGTACTTC. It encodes CASSFSPGQETQYF.

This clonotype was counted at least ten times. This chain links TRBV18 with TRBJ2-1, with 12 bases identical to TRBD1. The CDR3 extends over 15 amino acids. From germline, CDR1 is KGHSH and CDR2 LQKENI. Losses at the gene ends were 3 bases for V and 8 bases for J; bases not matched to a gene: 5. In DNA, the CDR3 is TGTGCCAGCTCACCTACGGGACAGGGGGCATATGAGCAGTTCTTC. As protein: CASSPTGQGAYEQFF.

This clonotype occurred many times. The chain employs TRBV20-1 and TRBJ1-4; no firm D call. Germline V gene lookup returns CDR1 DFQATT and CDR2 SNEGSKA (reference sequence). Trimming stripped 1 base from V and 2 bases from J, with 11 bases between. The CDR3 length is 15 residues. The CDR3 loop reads CSARAPGGTNEKLFF. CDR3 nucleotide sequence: TGCAGTGCTAGAGCCCCGGGTGGGACTAATGAAAAACTGTTTTTT.

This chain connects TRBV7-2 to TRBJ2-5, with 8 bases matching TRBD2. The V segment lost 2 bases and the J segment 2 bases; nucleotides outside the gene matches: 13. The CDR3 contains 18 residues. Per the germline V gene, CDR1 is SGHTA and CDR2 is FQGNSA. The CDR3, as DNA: TGTGCCAGCAGCTTACAGGGATGGGCGGGGGGAAGGCAAGAGACCCAGTACTTC. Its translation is CASSLQGWAGGRQETQYF.

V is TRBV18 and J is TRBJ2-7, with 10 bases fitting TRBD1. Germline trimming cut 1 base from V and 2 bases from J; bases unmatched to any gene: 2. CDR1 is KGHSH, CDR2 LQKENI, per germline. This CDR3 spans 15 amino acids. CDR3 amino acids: CASSPRDRGPYEQYF. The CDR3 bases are TGTGCCAGCTCACCACGGGACAGGGGCCCCTACGAGCAGTACTTC.

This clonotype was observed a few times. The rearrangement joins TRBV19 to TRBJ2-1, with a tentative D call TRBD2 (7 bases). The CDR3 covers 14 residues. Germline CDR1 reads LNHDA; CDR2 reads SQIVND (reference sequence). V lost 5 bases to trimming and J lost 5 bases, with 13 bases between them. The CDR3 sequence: CASSSRGADNEQFF. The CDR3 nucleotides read TGTGCCAGTAGTTCCCGGGGGGCTGACAATGAGCAGTTCTTC.

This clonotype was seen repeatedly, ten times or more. The CDR3 protein is CASSFSGDTEAFF. As DNA, the CDR3 is TGCGCCAGCAGCTTTTCAGGGGACACTGAAGCTTTCTTT. This chain uses TRBV5-1 with TRBJ1-1; weak D call: TRBD1 (6 bases). This CDR3 spans 13 amino acids. The germline CDR1 and CDR2 sequences are SGHRS and YFSETQ. Between the trimmed V and J ends, which lost 2 bases and 3 bases, there was a span of 8 bases.

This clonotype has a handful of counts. This CDR3 reads CASSQGPRVPNTGELFF. CDR3 nucleotide sequence: TGTGCCAGCAGCCAAGGCCCGAGGGTGCCTAACACCGGGGAGCTGTTTTTT. This chain joins TRBV14 and TRBJ2-2; weak D call: TRBD2 (5 bases). Germline V gene data show CDR1 as SGHDN and CDR2 as FVKESK. The CDR3 runs 17 residues. V was pared by 1 base and J by 2 bases, with 14 bases between.

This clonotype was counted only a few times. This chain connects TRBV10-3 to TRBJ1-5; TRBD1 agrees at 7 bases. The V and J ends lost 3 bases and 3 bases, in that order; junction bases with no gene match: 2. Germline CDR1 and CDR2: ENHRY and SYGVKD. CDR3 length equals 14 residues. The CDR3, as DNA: TGTGCCATCAGTGAAGGGGGCCCCAATCAGCCCCAGCATTTT. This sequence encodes CAISEGGPNQPQHF.

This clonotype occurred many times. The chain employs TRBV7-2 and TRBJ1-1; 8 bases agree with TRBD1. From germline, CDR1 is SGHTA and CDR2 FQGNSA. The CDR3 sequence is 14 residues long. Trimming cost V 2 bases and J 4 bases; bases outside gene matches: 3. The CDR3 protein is CASSLQTGATEAFF. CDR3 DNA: TGTGCCAGCAGCTTACAGACAGGGGCCACTGAAGCTTTCTTT.

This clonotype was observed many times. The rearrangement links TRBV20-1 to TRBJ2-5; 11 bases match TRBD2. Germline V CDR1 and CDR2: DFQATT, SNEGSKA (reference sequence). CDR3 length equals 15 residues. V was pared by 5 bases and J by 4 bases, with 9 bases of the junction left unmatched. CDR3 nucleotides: TGCAGTGCTCCGCCTTTAGCGGGGGGGAGAGAGACCCAGTACTTC. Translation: CSAPPLAGGRETQYF.

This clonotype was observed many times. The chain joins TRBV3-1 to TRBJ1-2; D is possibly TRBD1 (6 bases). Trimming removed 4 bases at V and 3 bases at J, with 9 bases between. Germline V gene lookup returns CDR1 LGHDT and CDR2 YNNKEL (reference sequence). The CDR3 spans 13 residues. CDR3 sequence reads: CASSLTGYYGYTF. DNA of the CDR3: TGTGCCAGCAGCCTCACAGGGTACTATGGCTACACCTTC. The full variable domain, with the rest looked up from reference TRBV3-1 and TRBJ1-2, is DTAVSQTPKYLVTQMGNDKSIKCEQNLGHDTMYWYKQDSKKFLKIMFSYNNKELIINETVPNRFSPKSPDKAHLNLHINSLELGDSAVYFCASSLTGYYGYTFGSGTRLTVV.

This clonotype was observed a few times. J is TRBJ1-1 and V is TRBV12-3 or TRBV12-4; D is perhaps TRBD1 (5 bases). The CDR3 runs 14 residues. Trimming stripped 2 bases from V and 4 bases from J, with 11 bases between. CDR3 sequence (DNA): TGTGCCAGCAGTTTACCAGGGAGGTTCACTGAAGCTTTCTTT. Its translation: CASSLPGRFTEAFF.

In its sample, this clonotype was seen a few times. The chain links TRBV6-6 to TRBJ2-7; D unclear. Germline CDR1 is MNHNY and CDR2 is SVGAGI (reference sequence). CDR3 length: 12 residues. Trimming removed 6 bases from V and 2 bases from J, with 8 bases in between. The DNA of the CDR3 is TGTGCCAGCAGACAGACTCCCTACGAGCAGTACTTC. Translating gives CASRQTPYEQYF.

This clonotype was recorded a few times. In DNA, the CDR3 is TGCAGCGCTCAACTTCCCGAGTCCCTAAACGCTTTCTTT. Translating it yields CSAQLPESLNAFF. The chain recombines TRBV29-1 with TRBJ1-1; D gene uncertain. CDR1 and CDR2 (germline): SQVTM, ANQGSEA. The CDR3 totals 13 residues. The V gene lost 7 bases and the J gene lost 11 bases, with 23 bases spanning the gap. The full variable domain, in which reference TRBV29-1 and TRBJ1-1 provide the parts outside the CDR3, is SAVISQKPSRDICQRGTSLTIQCQVDSQVTMMFWYRQQPGQSLTLIATANQGSEATYESGFVIDKFPISRPNLTFSTLTVSNMSPEDSSIYLCSAQLPESLNAFFGQGTRLTVV.